The 21 T cell receptor beta chains presented below share a single source sample, sequenced in a study of technical replicates of blood from a few donors. Only in-frame clones appear in the TCRdb table, and some are missing; sequencing was by immunoSEQ multiplex PCR. Altogether 62,000 or so clones are present, around nine tenths being singletons, with the ten largest covering under 6.5%. Sequenced sample: PBMCs. These TCRs come from a human donor in good health. Some clones in this sample may be carry-over from other donors' samples.

The chain carries TRBV5-1 and TRBJ2-5, with D perhaps matching TRBD2 (6 bases). The CDR3 spans 14 residues. CDR1 and CDR2 from the germline V gene are SGHRS and YFSETQ. V was cut by 2 bases and J by 5 bases, with 13 bases left in between. DNA for the CDR3: TGCGCCAGCAGCTTTGGACCAGCGGGCGAGACCCAGTACTTC. Translated: CASSFGPAGETQYF. Complete variable domain (other parts from reference TRBV5-1 and TRBJ2-5): KAGVTQTPRYLIKTRGQQVTLSCSPISGHRSVSWYQQTPGQGLQFLFEYFSETQRNKGNFPGRFSGRQFSNSRSEMNVSTLELGDSALYLCASSFGPAGETQYFGPGTRLLVL.

The gene calls are TRBV6-6 and TRBJ1-2, with a weak D call TRBD1 (6 bases). The V end was cut by 0 bases, the J end by 6 bases, with 11 bases between. In germline, CDR1 is MNHNY, CDR2 SVGAGI (reference sequence). This CDR3 spans 14 amino acids. The DNA of the CDR3 is TGTGCCAGCAGTTACTCAACCAGGGGAAATGGCTACACCTTC. It yields the protein CASSYSTRGNGYTF.

This clone is labeled large. This chain uses TRBV7-2 with TRBJ1-2; TRBD1 matches at 10 bases. Germline values: CDR1 SGHTA, CDR2 FQGNSA. The CDR3 has 15 amino acids. J was trimmed by 3 bases and V by 4 bases; bases with no gene match: 5. CDR3 DNA sequence: TGTGCCAGCAGCTACCCGGGACAGGGGTACTATGGCTACACCTTC. Its protein product is CASSYPGQGYYGYTF.

The CDR3 spells CASSRRDEQYF. Written as DNA, the CDR3 is TGTGCCAGCAGCCGTCGGGACGAGCAGTACTTC. This sequence joins TRBV11-3 and TRBJ2-7; D is unresolved. This CDR3 is built from 11 residues. Trimming stripped 5 bases from V and 5 bases from J, with 7 bases between. Germline V CDR1 and CDR2: SGHNT, YENEEA. Complete variable domain (other parts from reference TRBV11-3 and TRBJ2-7): EAGVVQSPRYKIIEKKQPVAFWCNPISGHNTLYWYLQNLGQGPELLIRYENEEAVDDSQLPKDRFSAERLKGVDSTLKIQPAELGDSAVYLCASSRRDEQYFGPGTRLTVT.

The rearrangement uses TRBV6-5 and TRBJ1-2; D gene unclear. Germline CDR1 reads MNHEY; CDR2 reads SVGAGI. V lost 4 bases to trimming and J lost 2 bases, with 5 bases between them. This CDR3 contains 12 residues. DNA for the CDR3: TGTGCCAGCAGTTCCATGAACTATGGCTACACCTTC. This codes for CASSSMNYGYTF.

This clone was recorded a few times. In nucleotides, the CDR3 is TGTGCCAGCAGTTTCACTGGCTACGAGCAGTACTTC. The encoded protein is CASSFTGYEQYF. The chain couples TRBV27 to TRBJ2-7, with unresolved D. CDR1 and CDR2 (germline): MNHEY, SMNVEV (reference sequence). V was clipped by 3 bases and J by 3 bases, with 6 bases between them. This CDR3 contains 12 residues.

This clone appeared a few times. The chain has TRBV7-2 and TRBJ1-1, with D tentatively TRBD1 (5 bases). Per germline, CDR1 SGHTA and CDR2 FQGNSA. V was trimmed by 1 base and J by 0 bases, leaving 6 bases between them. The CDR3 extends over 14 amino acids. DNA for the CDR3: TGTGCCAGCAGCTTAGACAGGATGAACACTGAAGCTTTCTTT. Translated, it gives CASSLDRMNTEAFF.

The chain carries TRBV6-6 and TRBJ2-7; the match to TRBD2 covers 12 bases. This CDR3 is built from 14 residues. The J segment lost 4 bases and the V segment lost 6 bases, leaving 4 bases of the junction unmatched. CDR1 and CDR2 (germline): MNHNY, SVGAGI (reference sequence). The CDR3 reads CASRRLAGEYEQYF. CDR3 nucleotide sequence: TGTGCCAGCAGAAGACTAGCGGGAGAATACGAGCAGTACTTC.

This chain joins TRBV7-2 and TRBJ2-1; 8 nucleotides align to TRBD1. V shed 4 bases and J 6 bases; nucleotides not matched to a gene: 5. Germline V gene data show CDR1 as SGHTA and CDR2 as FQGNSA. The length of the CDR3 is 14 residues. DNA for the CDR3: TGTGCCAGCAGCTGGACAGGGATCGGCAATGAGCAGTTCTTC. Amino acids: CASSWTGIGNEQFF.

The CDR3 is CASSTDSTNEKLFF. Here the CDR3 DNA reads TGCGCCAGCAGCACCGACAGTACTAATGAAAAACTGTTTTTT. J is TRBJ1-4 and V is TRBV5-1; tentative D call: TRBD1 (5 bases). The germline CDR1 and CDR2 sequences are SGHRS and YFSETQ. This CDR3 spans 14 amino acids. V lost 4 bases, J lost 2 bases, and 9 bases lay in between.

V usage is TRBV7-8 and J usage is TRBJ2-3; TRBD2 agrees at 7 bases. V dropped 5 bases and J dropped 2; count of bases not matched to a gene: 7. Per germline, CDR1 SGHVS and CDR2 FQNEAQ. The CDR3 extends over 15 amino acids. CDR3 amino acids: CASSDFSGVTDTQYF. The CDR3 DNA reads as TGTGCCAGCAGCGACTTCAGCGGGGTCACAGATACGCAGTATTTT.

This chain connects TRBV5-1 to TRBJ1-2; 9 bases map to TRBD1. V shed 4 bases, J shed 10 bases, and the junction held 5 bases outside the gene matches. Germline V gene lookup returns CDR1 SGHRS and CDR2 YFSETQ. CDR3 length equals 12 residues. The CDR3 DNA sequence: TGCGCCAGCAGCCGGGACAGGGTTCTCTACACCTTC. It codes for CASSRDRVLYTF.

This chain links TRBV2 with TRBJ1-2, with D hard to call. Germline CDR1 reads SNHLY; CDR2 reads FYNNEI. The CDR3 consists of 12 residues. Trimming shortened V by 6 bases and J by 5 bases, and 10 bases separated the two germline ends. In nucleotides, the CDR3 is TGTGCCAGCAGCCCAGGTTCATATGGCTACACCTTC. It specifies CASSPGSYGYTF. The whole variable domain, filled in from reference TRBV2 and TRBJ1-2, reads EPEVTQTPSHQVTQMGQEVILRCVPISNHLYFYWYRQILGQKVEFLVSFYNNEISEKSEIFDDQFSVERPDGSNFTLKIRSTKLEDSAMYFCASSPGSYGYTFGSGTRLTVV.

V is TRBV6-6 and J is TRBJ2-2; 7 bases agree with TRBD1. Trimming cost V 6 bases and J 5 bases; bases outside gene matches: 6. Germline CDR1 and CDR2: MNHNY and SVGAGI (reference sequence). The CDR3 spans 14 residues. The CDR3 region is CASSPTGLTGELFF. The CDR3, as DNA: TGTGCCAGCAGCCCGACAGGGTTAACCGGGGAGCTGTTTTTT.

The CDR3 DNA sequence: TGTGCCAGCAGCTTGGGACTAGCGGGAGAGCCCGGGGAGCTGTTTTTT. It encodes CASSLGLAGEPGELFF. This chain connects TRBV7-8 to TRBJ2-2, with 14 bases lining up with TRBD2. From germline, CDR1 is SGHVS and CDR2 FQNEAQ. V gave up 3 bases and J gave up 6 bases; unmatched junction bases: 3. CDR3 length equals 16 residues. The full variable domain, with the rest looked up from reference TRBV7-8 and TRBJ2-2, is GAGVSQSPRYKVAKRGQDVALRCDPISGHVSLFWYQQALGQGPEFLTYFQNEAQLDKSGLPSDRFFAERPEGSVSTLKIQRTQQEDSAVYLCASSLGLAGEPGELFFGEGSRLTVL.

The chain has TRBV10-3 and TRBJ2-7; maybe TRBD1 (7 bases). CDR1 ENHRY and CDR2 SYGVKD come from the germline V gene. V was trimmed by 4 bases and J by 6 bases, leaving 16 bases between them. The CDR3 spans 14 residues. The CDR3: CAISGGRGAAEQYF. The CDR3 DNA reads as TGTGCCATCAGTGGGGGCAGGGGGGCTGCCGAGCAGTACTTC.

The CDR3 sequence: CAWSVIEGADSPLHF. In nucleotides, the CDR3 is TGTGCCTGGAGTGTAATTGAGGGGGCTGATTCACCCCTCCACTTT. The V gene is TRBV30, the J gene TRBJ1-6, with TRBD1 matching 7 bases. V dropped 0 bases and J dropped 8; count of bases not matched to a gene: 7. The length of the CDR3 is 15 residues. The germline V gene encodes CDR1 GTSNPN and CDR2 SVGIG (reference sequence).

V gene TRBV7-9 combines with J gene TRBJ1-1, with a tentative D call TRBD1 (5 bases). Germline lookup yields CDR1 SEHNR and CDR2 FQNEAQ (reference sequence). Trimming took off 1 base at V and 7 bases at J, with 10 bases between the two ends. The CDR3 has 13 residues. The CDR3 here is CASSLGGTGEAFF. The CDR3 DNA reads TGTGCCAGCAGCTTAGGGGGCACCGGTGAAGCTTTCTTT.

The chain has TRBV11-2 and TRBJ1-1; 7 nucleotides agree with TRBD1. After removal of 3 bases from V and 5 bases from J, the junction contained 15 bases not matched to a gene. The CDR3 has 17 amino acids. Per the germline V gene, CDR1 is SGHAT and CDR2 is FQNNGV. CDR3 coding DNA: TGTGCCAGCAGCTTGGGACCCATGACAGGGCCGAGGACTGAAGCTTTCTTT. Amino acid sequence: CASSLGPMTGPRTEAFF.

The chain has TRBV14 and TRBJ2-3; 8 positions agree with TRBD1. Germline trimming cut 1 base from V and 3 bases from J; bases unmatched to any gene: 3. Germline V lookup: CDR1 SGHDN, CDR2 FVKESK. CDR3 length: 15 residues. CDR3 sequence (DNA): TGTGCCAGCAGCCAAGGGACAGGGTTGACAGATACGCAGTATTTT. This translates into CASSQGTGLTDTQYF. The variable domain in full, with the rest retrieved from reference TRBV14 and TRBJ2-3, is EAGVTQFPSHSVIEKGQTVTLRCDPISGHDNLYWYRRVMGKEIKFLLHFVKESKQDESGMPNNRFLAERTGGTYSTLKVQPAELEDSGVYFCASSQGTGLTDTQYFGPGTRLTVL.

The V and J genes are TRBV18 and TRBJ2-7, with a possible D match to TRBD2 (5 bases). Germline V gene data show CDR1 as KGHSH and CDR2 as LQKENI. The CDR3 has 15 amino acids. V lost 2 bases to trimming and J lost 1 base, with 12 bases between them. The CDR3 sequence is CASSPEADPSYEQYF. CDR3 DNA sequence: TGTGCCAGCTCACCAGAAGCGGACCCTTCCTACGAGCAGTACTTC.